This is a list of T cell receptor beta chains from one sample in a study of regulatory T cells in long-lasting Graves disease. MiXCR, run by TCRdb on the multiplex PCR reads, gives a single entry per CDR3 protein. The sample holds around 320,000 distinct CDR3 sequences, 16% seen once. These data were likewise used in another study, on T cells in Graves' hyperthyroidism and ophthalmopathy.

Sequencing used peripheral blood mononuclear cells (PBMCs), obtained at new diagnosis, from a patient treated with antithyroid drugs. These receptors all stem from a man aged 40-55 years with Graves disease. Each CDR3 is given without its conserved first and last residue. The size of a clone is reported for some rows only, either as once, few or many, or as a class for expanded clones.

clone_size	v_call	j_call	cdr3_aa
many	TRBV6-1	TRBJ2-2	ASRLDRGIPGELF
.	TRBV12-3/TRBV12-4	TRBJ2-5	ASSFFGLSQETQY
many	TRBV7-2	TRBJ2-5	ASSSDRAQETQY
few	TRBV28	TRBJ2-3	ASSFPSGGFTDTQY
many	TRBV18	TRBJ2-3	ASSSTSGGATDTQY
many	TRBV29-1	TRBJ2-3	SVDRGDTQY
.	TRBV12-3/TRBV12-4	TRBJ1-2	ASTKRTGRLDGYT
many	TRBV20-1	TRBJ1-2	SAVRGLDGYT
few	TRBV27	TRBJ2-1	TSSPGTGVNEQF
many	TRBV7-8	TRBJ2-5	ASSLTSGGDKETQY
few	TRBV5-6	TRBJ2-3	ASSLSPGTGDDTQY
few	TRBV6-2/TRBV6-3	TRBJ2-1	ASSYPSSGGAAQF
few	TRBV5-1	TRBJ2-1	ASSKGSYNEQF